This TCR beta chain was obtained from a study of radiation and T cells in renal cell carcinoma. Trimming took off 5 bases at V and 13 bases at J, with 15 bases between the two ends. Looked up from germline, CDR1 is KGHSH and CDR2 is LQKENI. The CDR3 is 12 residues long. The data were produced by immunoSEQ multiplex PCR, yet TCRdb's version contains in-frame clones alone and is incomplete. This repertoire shows approximately 90,000 clones, around 85% found once; its top ten account for 9.4%. Time point of the sample: blood 4 weeks post-SBRT, at nephrectomy. Documented treatment: 15 Gy SBRT to primary tumor, nephrectomy 4 weeks later. Blood was sampled at baseline, 2 weeks and 4 weeks after SBRT. This clone was picked up a small number of times.

The chain recombines TRBV18 with TRBJ2-1, with D unresolved. The sequence was obtained from a man in his fifties or sixties with renal cell carcinoma. The starting material was blood, obtained from a patient whose treatment included radiotherapy and nephrectomy. CDR3 sequence reads: CASSEPVSLQFF. The CDR3 DNA follows: TGTGCCAGCTCAGAACCCGTGTCTTTACAGTTCTTC.